At least ten counts were recorded for the clone carrying this T cell receptor beta chain. Its antigen remains unknown. This specimen comes from a study of breast tumors, draining lymph nodes, adjacent tissues. Breast cancer patients provided tissue from their axillary draining lymph nodes. Overall study results and limits: Tumors had less TCR diversity than lymph nodes, more than nontumor tissue. Data only fit, rather than demonstrated, lymph node origin of most tumor T cells. Findings are consistent with lymph node origin and intratumoral expansion of most tumor T cells. Luminal-like breast cancer showed significantly higher tumor–nontumor repertoire similarity than basal-like.

MiXCR, applied by TCRdb to the multiplex PCR reads, yields one record per CDR3 protein. Of roughly 260,000 distinct CDR3 sequences listed, over 30% were seen once; the top ten hold 0.85% to 1.3%. This CDR3 is built from 14 residues. Germline assignment: CDR1 SEHNR and CDR2 FQNEAQ (reference sequence). V was cut by 4 bases and J by 7 bases, with 17 bases left in between. This sequence was found in a female donor with breast cancer. Some clones in this sample may be carry-over from other donors' samples. This rearrangement joins TRBV7-9 to TRBJ2-7; TRBD2 is a possible D gene (6 bases). The sample comprised axillary lymph node tissue. Written as DNA, the CDR3 is TGTGCCAGCAGCTACGCCGACACTGGGGGGGAGCAGTACTTC. Translating gives CASSYADTGGEQYF.